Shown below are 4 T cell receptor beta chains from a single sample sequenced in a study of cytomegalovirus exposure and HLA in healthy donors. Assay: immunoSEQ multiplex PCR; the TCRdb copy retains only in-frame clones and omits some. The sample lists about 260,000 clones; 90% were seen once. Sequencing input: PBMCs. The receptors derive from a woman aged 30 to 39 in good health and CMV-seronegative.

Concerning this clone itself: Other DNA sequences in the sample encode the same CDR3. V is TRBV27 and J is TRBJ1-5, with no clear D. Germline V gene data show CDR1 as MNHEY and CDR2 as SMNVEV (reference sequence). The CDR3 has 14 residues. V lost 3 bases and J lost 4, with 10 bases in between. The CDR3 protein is CASSFSGSNQPQHF. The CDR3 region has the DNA TGTGCCAGCAGTTTTAGCGGTTCAAATCAGCCCCAGCATTTT.

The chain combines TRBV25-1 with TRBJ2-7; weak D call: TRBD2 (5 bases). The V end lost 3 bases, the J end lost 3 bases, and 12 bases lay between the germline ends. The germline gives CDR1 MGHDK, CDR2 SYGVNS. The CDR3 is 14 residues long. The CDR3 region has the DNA TGTGCCAGCAGTGACTTTCCGGGGAGCTACGAGCAGTACTTC. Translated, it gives CASSDFPGSYEQYF.

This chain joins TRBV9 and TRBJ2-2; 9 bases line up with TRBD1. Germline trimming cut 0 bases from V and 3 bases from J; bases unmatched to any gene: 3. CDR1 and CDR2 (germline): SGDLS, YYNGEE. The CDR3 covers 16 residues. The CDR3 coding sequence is TGTGCCAGCAGCGTAGGGACAGGGGTTGACACCGGGGAGCTGTTTTTT. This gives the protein CASSVGTGVDTGELFF.

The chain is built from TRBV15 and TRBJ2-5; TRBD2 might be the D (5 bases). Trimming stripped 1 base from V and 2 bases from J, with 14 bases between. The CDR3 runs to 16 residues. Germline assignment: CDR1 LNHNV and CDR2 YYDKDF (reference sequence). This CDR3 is CATSRGFLEVQETQYF. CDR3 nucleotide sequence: TGTGCCACCAGCAGAGGGTTTTTGGAGGTACAAGAGACCCAGTACTTC.